One sample yielded the 27 T cell receptor beta chains listed below, sequenced in a study of blood T cells in healthy people across ages. It was with a sample-barcoded 5' primer and a J-beta primer mix that a second PCR of about 6 to 12 cycles was run. Each CDR3 protein is one row after TCRdb ran MiXCR on the 5' RACE reads. Altogether 720,000 or so distinct CDR3 sequences are present, less than 45% being singletons, with the ten largest covering about 30%. Sequencing was done on a sample of blood. Receptors originate from an elderly man in good health.

The V and J genes are TRBV15 and TRBJ2-5; D is perhaps TRBD2 (6 bases). The CDR3 spans 13 residues. The ends were cut back, 2 bases at V and 5 bases at J, with 9 bases in the middle. Germline lookup yields CDR1 LNHNV and CDR2 YYDKDF (reference sequence). The CDR3 DNA sequence: TGTGCCACCAGCAGAATCGGAGGGGAGACCCAGTACTTC. Translated, it gives CATSRIGGETQYF.

With respect to this clonotype: A read error may explain this, as a much larger clone is one base away. The chain uses TRBV27 and TRBJ2-6; D is undetermined. Germline lookup yields CDR1 MNHEY and CDR2 SMNVEV (reference sequence). With 3 bases removed from V and 3 bases from J, the gap between germline ends came to 15 bases. The CDR3 is 17 amino acids. CDR3 DNA: TGTGCCAGCAGTTTCACCGGCAATCGTAATGGGGCCAACGTCCTGACTTTC. Translation gives CASSFTGNRNGANVLTF.

This clonotype was seen only a few times. V is TRBV20-1 and J is TRBJ2-5, with D maybe TRBD1 (6 bases). The CDR3 is 14 residues long. V was pared by 4 bases and J by 2 bases, with 14 bases between. Germline CDR1 is DFQATT and CDR2 is SNEGSKA (reference sequence). In DNA form, the CDR3 reads TGCAGTGCTAAGGCCCGGGACAAACAAGAGACCCAGTACTTC. It yields the protein CSAKARDKQETQYF.

The table lists this clonotype with a few counts. The CDR3 DNA follows: TGTGCCAGCAGTTTAGGGACAAACCGGCATGAGCAGTTCTTC. Translated, it gives CASSLGTNRHEQFF. This chain uses TRBV12-3 or TRBV12-4 with TRBJ2-1; tentatively, D is TRBD1 (5 bases). The CDR3 contains 14 residues. V was cut by 1 base and J by 8 bases, with 12 bases left in between.

The DNA for the CDR3 is TGTGCCAGCAGCTTAGATATGGGGGAAGGGGAGCAGTACTTC. As protein: CASSLDMGEGEQYF. This chain links TRBV11-2 with TRBJ2-4; D might be TRBD1 or TRBD2, each matching 5 bases. Germline CDR1 reads SGHAT; CDR2 reads FQNNGV. V was trimmed by 0 bases and J by 13 bases, leaving 16 bases between them. The CDR3 extends over 14 amino acids. The entire variable domain, with the rest obtained from reference TRBV11-2 and TRBJ2-4, is as follows: EAGVAQSPRYKIIEKRQSVAFWCNPISGHATLYWYQQILGQGPKLLIQFQNNGVVDDSQLPKDRFSAERLKGVDSTLKIQPAKLEDSAVYLCASSLDMGEGEQYFGAGTRLSVL.

This chain links TRBV7-2 with TRBJ1-1, with 7 positions matching TRBD1. CDR3 length equals 16 residues. Looked up from germline, CDR1 is SGHTA and CDR2 is FQGNSA. The V segment lost 2 bases and the J segment 2 bases; nucleotides outside the gene matches: 8. The CDR3, as DNA: TGTGCCAGCAGCTTAAACAGGGGAGCCCGCAACACTGAAGCTTTCTTT. It codes for CASSLNRGARNTEAFF.

This chain joins TRBV27 and TRBJ2-5; perhaps TRBD1 as D (6 bases). The germline CDR1 and CDR2 sequences are MNHEY and SMNVEV (reference sequence). The CDR3 covers 14 residues. V dropped 6 bases and J dropped 1 base, with 12 bases sitting between them. The CDR3 DNA sequence: TGTGCCAGCAGCGTACAGGGTACCCAAGAGACCCAGTACTTC. Residues: CASSVQGTQETQYF.

This chain uses TRBV5-1 with TRBJ2-7, with D perhaps matching TRBD1 or TRBD2 (5 bases each). Germline V gene lookup returns CDR1 SGHRS and CDR2 YFSETQ. CDR3 size: 15 residues. Trimming cost V 0 bases and J 6 bases, with 16 bases left between them. The chain's CDR3 is CASSLAGTKTSEQYF. Here the CDR3 DNA reads TGCGCCAGCAGCTTGGCCGGGACCAAGACCTCCGAGCAGTACTTC.

This clonotype turned up a few times. This chain links TRBV29-1 with TRBJ1-6, with D possibly TRBD1 on 5 matching bases. The V gene's germline CDR1 is SQVTM and CDR2 ANQGSEA. The CDR3 totals 12 residues. The germline V and J ends were trimmed by 7 bases and 7 bases, with 11 bases remaining between them. DNA for the CDR3: TGCAGCGCTGGCGACAGCAATTCACCCCTCCACTTT. This gives the protein CSAGDSNSPLHF.

This clonotype was detected once. The chain carries TRBV5-1 and TRBJ2-7, with 7 bases lining up with TRBD1. The CDR3 loop spans 16 amino acids. Trimming took 6 bases from V and 5 from J; bases not matched to a gene: 17. Germline lookup yields CDR1 SGHRS and CDR2 YFSETQ. The CDR3 DNA sequence: TGCGCCAGCACTCTGTCGACCCGACAGGGTAGCGACGAGCAGTACTTC. It translates to CASTLSTRQGSDEQYF.

The chain recombines TRBV20-1 with TRBJ2-1; D may be TRBD1 or TRBD2 (5 bases each). Between the trimmed V and J ends, which lost 3 bases and 3 bases, there was a span of 9 bases. The germline gives CDR1 DFQATT, CDR2 SNEGSKA (reference sequence). CDR3 length: 13 amino acids. CDR3 sequence reads: CSASGDLYNEQFF. The CDR3 DNA sequence: TGCAGTGCTAGCGGGGACCTCTACAATGAGCAGTTCTTC.

DNA of the CDR3: TGCAGTGCTGACCCAGGCAGTGGACAAGAGACCCAGTACTTC. Translation gives CSADPGSGQETQYF. The genes are TRBV20-1 and TRBJ2-5; D not resolved. Germline V gene lookup returns CDR1 DFQATT and CDR2 SNEGSKA (reference sequence). The CDR3 extends over 14 amino acids. V was pared by 5 bases and J by 2 bases, with 15 bases between.

The V and J genes are TRBV7-9 and TRBJ1-1; 8 nucleotides align to TRBD1. This CDR3 has 14 residues. Germline-derived CDR1 and CDR2 are SEHNR and FQNEAQ (reference sequence). Trimming at V came to 4 bases and at J to 1 base, leaving 2 bases not matched to a gene. CDR3 sequence: CASSSGQENTEAFF. The CDR3 DNA reads TGTGCCAGCAGCTCGGGACAGGAGAACACTGAAGCTTTCTTT.

This clonotype appeared a few times. This chain links TRBV30 with TRBJ1-1; D remains unclear. Trimming pared 0 bases from V and 4 bases from J, leaving 6 bases between. CDR1 is GTSNPN and CDR2 is SVGIG in the germline V gene (reference sequence). There are 12 residues in the CDR3. This CDR3 reads CAWSVASTEAFF. As DNA, the CDR3 is TGTGCCTGGAGTGTAGCCAGCACTGAAGCTTTCTTT.

The sample holds a few counts of this clonotype. The chain combines TRBV7-2 with TRBJ2-1; 8 bases fit TRBD2. The ends lost 5 bases at V and 13 bases at J; junction bases unmatched: 7. This CDR3 region has 12 residues. CDR1 and CDR2 (germline): SGHTA, FQGNSA. The CDR3 sequence: CASSPLAGYQFF. CDR3 nucleotides: TGTGCCAGCAGCCCCCTAGCGGGCTACCAGTTCTTC.

In this sample, this clonotype turned up once. The rearrangement uses TRBV4-3 and TRBJ1-6; D unresolved. CDR1 LGHNA and CDR2 YSLEER come from the germline V gene. The CDR3 spans 15 residues. Deletions cut 2 bases from V and 9 bases from J, with 14 bases between. The CDR3 spells CASSQTWSSGSPLHF. The DNA for the CDR3 is TGCGCCAGCAGCCAAACCTGGTCCTCGGGTTCACCCCTCCACTTT.

The gene calls are TRBV5-1 and TRBJ1-2; 11 positions agree with TRBD1. The CDR3 length is 15 residues. The germline CDR1 and CDR2 sequences are SGHRS and YFSETQ. With 4 bases clipped from V and 2 bases from J, the junction kept 4 bases outside the gene matches. CDR3 sequence (DNA): TGCGCCAGCAGCGTGGGGACAGGGGGGAACTATGGCTACACCTTC. Amino acid sequence: CASSVGTGGNYGYTF.

In this sample, this clonotype turned up many times. This chain uses TRBV7-3 with TRBJ2-3; D remains ambiguous. Trimming pared 4 bases from V and 0 bases from J, leaving 8 bases between. The CDR3 consists of 14 residues. The germline CDR1 and CDR2 sequences are SGHTA and FQGTGA. The CDR3 spells CASSSYSSTDTQYF. The DNA of the CDR3 is TGTGCCAGCAGCTCGTATTCTAGCACAGATACGCAGTATTTT. Looking up the rest from reference TRBV7-3 and TRBJ2-3 gives the full variable domain: GAGVSQTPSNKVTEKGKYVELRCDPISGHTALYWYRQSLGQGPEFLIYFQGTGAADDSGLPNDRFFAVRPEGSVSTLKIQRTERGDSAVYLCASSSYSSTDTQYFGPGTRLTVL.

This chain links TRBV12-3 or TRBV12-4 with TRBJ1-2, with TRBD1 as a possible D gene (5 bases). The CDR3 is 12 residues long. With 2 bases removed from V and 7 bases from J, the gap between germline ends came to 8 bases. CDR3 sequence reads: CASSLFGGGYTF. In DNA form, the CDR3 reads TGTGCCAGCAGTTTATTTGGGGGTGGCTACACCTTC.

This rearrangement joins TRBV20-1 to TRBJ2-4; perhaps TRBD1 as D (5 bases). The DNA end favors TRBJ2-7, so the J call may be wrong. The CDR3 length is 13 residues. CDR1 is DFQATT, CDR2 SNEGSKA, per germline (reference sequence). The CDR3 region is CSARCQGTYEQYF. The CDR3, as DNA: TGCAGTGCTAGATGCCAGGGAACCTACGAGCAGTACTTC.

This CDR3 reads CASSRRLAGGPSYNEQFF. In DNA form, the CDR3 reads TGCGCCAGCAGCCGTAGACTAGCGGGAGGGCCCTCCTACAATGAGCAGTTCTTC. The chain combines TRBV4-1 with TRBJ2-1; 14 bases align to TRBD2. Losses at the gene ends were 4 bases for V and 0 bases for J; bases not matched to a gene: 5. From germline, CDR1 is MGHRA and CDR2 YSYEKL. This CDR3 spans 18 amino acids.

The genes are TRBV20-1 and TRBJ1-1; 7 bases are a match to TRBD1. The CDR3 contains 12 residues. Germline V gene lookup returns CDR1 DFQATT and CDR2 SNEGSKA (reference sequence). V trimming: 3 bases; J trimming: 7 bases; junction bases outside the gene matches: 5. The CDR3 region has the DNA TGCAGTGCTAGCGGGACAGCCATTGAAGCTTTCTTT. This encodes CSASGTAIEAFF.

A few counts support this clonotype. The CDR3 DNA follows: TGTGCCAGCAGCAAAGACCCTCAGGGGCCGGTAGAGACCCAGTACTTC. It yields the protein CASSKDPQGPVETQYF. The chain links TRBV7-2 to TRBJ2-5; maybe TRBD1 (6 bases). V dropped 5 bases and J dropped 4 bases, with 20 bases sitting between them. The CDR3 is 16 residues long. Germline V gives CDR1 SGHTA, CDR2 FQGNSA. Drawing the rest from reference TRBV7-2 and TRBJ2-5, the complete variable domain is GAGVSQSPSNKVTEKGKDVELRCDPISGHTALYWYRQSLGQGLEFLIYFQGNSAPDKSGLPSDRFSAERTGGSVSTLTIQRTQQEDSAVYLCASSKDPQGPVETQYFGPGTRLLVL.

This chain uses TRBV20-1 with TRBJ2-2; TRBD1 might be the D (6 bases). The CDR3 is 12 residues long. The germline V and J ends were trimmed by 5 bases and 7 bases, with 11 bases remaining between them. Germline V gene lookup returns CDR1 DFQATT and CDR2 SNEGSKA (reference sequence). The CDR3 region is CSAREGGGELFF. CDR3 DNA: TGCAGTGCTCGGGAAGGGGGCGGGGAGCTGTTTTTT.

This clonotype was seen more than once but under ten times. Written as DNA, the CDR3 is TGCAGCGTTGGGGAGGGGGCTACATCATATGGCTACACCTTC. Translation: CSVGEGATSYGYTF. The rearrangement joins TRBV29-1 to TRBJ1-2; 7 bases align to TRBD1. This CDR3 spans 14 amino acids. After removal of 4 bases from V and 5 bases from J, the junction contained 10 bases not matched to a gene. Germline V lookup: CDR1 SQVTM, CDR2 ANQGSEA.

There are a few counts of this clonotype. This chain links TRBV4-3 with TRBJ2-3; D ambiguous. Trimming removed 3 bases from V and 1 base from J, with 11 bases in between. This CDR3 has 15 residues. Germline V gene data show CDR1 as LGHNA and CDR2 as YSLEER. The CDR3 DNA sequence: TGCGCCAGCAGCCAGCGGATTCGGGGCACAGATACGCAGTATTTT. Encoded protein: CASSQRIRGTDTQYF.

This clonotype was counted a few times. The chain recombines TRBV6-2 or TRBV6-3 with TRBJ2-6; 8 bases line up with TRBD1. The V segment lost 8 bases and the J segment 4 bases; nucleotides outside the gene matches: 10. This CDR3 has 16 residues. CDR1 is MNHEY, CDR2 SVGEGT, per germline. The CDR3 nucleotides read TGTGCCAGCGGTGACAGGGGCCCTTCCGGGGCCAACGTCCTGACTTTC. Translating it yields CASGDRGPSGANVLTF.